This T cell receptor beta chain originates from a study of shared clonotypes between healthy human individuals. The germline CDR1 and CDR2 sequences are SGHKS and YYEKEE (reference sequence). The CDR3 loop spans 16 amino acids. Trimming left V 0 bases short and J 0 bases short, with 10 bases between. Assay: immunoSEQ multiplex PCR; the TCRdb copy retains only in-frame clones and omits some. The table lists roughly 1,600,000 clones, 98% of them singletons. This receptor was identified in a man aged 25-45 years in good health. The specimen sequenced was naive CD4+ T cells sorted from blood. Subset denoted: CD45RA+ positively selected. V usage is TRBV5-5 and J usage is TRBJ2-1; D is possibly TRBD2 (6 bases). The CDR3 loop reads CASSLEGGVSYNEQFF. The CDR3 DNA reads TGTGCCAGCAGCTTGGAGGGAGGCGTCTCCTACAATGAGCAGTTCTTC.